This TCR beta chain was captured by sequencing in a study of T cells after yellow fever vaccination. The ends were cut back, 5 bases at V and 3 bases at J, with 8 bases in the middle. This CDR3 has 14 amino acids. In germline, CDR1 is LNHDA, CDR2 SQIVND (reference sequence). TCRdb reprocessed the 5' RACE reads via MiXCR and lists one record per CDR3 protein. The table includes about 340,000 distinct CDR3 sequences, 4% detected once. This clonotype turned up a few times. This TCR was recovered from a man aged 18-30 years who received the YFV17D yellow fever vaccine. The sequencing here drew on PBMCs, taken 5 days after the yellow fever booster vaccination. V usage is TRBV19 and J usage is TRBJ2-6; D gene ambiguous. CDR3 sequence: CASSETGGANVLTF. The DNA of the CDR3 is TGTGCCAGTAGTGAAACTGGTGGGGCCAACGTCCTGACTTTC.